This T cell receptor beta chain originates from a study of T cell responses to AZD1222 COVID-19 vaccine. The protocol was immunoSEQ multiplex PCR, while the TCRdb copy is restricted to in-frame clones and leaves out a portion. The repertoire holds more than 140,000 clones, more than 80% seen once, with under 3.5% in the top ten. This CDR3 region has 13 residues. Looked up from germline, CDR1 is SGHAT and CDR2 is FQDESV (reference sequence). After removal of 4 bases from V and 7 bases from J, the junction contained 4 bases not matched to a gene. The sample in question was peripheral blood, obtained on day 0 of AZD1222 vaccination. The rearrangement joins TRBV11-1 to TRBJ2-7; 10 bases are shared with TRBD1. The source is an adult in good health. The CDR3 loop reads CASSSDRGREQYF. The DNA for the CDR3 is TGTGCCAGCAGCTCTGACAGGGGGCGTGAGCAGTACTTC.